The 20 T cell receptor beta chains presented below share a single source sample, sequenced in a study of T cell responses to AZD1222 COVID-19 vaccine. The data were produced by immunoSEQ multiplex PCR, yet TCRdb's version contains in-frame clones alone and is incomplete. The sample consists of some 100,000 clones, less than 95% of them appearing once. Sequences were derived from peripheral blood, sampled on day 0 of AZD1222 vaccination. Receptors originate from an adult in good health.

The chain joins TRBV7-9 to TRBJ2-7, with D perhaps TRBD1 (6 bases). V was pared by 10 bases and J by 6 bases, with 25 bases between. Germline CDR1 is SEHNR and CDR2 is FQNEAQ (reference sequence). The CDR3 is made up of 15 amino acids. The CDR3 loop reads CAIQNPQQGFGEQYF. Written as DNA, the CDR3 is TGTGCCATACAAAACCCACAACAGGGTTTTGGCGAGCAGTACTTC.

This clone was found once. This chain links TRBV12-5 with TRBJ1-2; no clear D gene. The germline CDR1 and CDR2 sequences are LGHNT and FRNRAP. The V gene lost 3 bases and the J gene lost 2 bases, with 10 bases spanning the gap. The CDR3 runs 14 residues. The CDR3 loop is CASGLTPQNYGYTF. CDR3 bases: TGTGCTAGTGGTTTAACACCTCAGAACTATGGCTACACCTTC.

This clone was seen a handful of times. The CDR3 DNA sequence: TGTGCCAGTAGTATGGGACAGGGGGACGGCTACACCTTC. Translation gives CASSMGQGDGYTF. This chain links TRBV19 with TRBJ1-2; 11 bases align to TRBD1. CDR1 is LNHDA, CDR2 SQIVND, per germline (reference sequence). The CDR3 has 13 residues. The V and J ends lost 3 bases and 8 bases, in that order; junction bases with no gene match: 2.

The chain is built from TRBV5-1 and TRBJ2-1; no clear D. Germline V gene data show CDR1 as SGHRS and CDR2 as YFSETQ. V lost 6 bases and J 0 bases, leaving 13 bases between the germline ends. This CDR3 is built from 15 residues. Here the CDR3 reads CASNQESSSYNEQFF. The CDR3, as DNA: TGCGCCAGCAACCAGGAGAGCAGCTCCTACAATGAGCAGTTCTTC. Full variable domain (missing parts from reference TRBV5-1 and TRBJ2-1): KAGVTQTPRYLIKTRGQQVTLSCSPISGHRSVSWYQQTPGQGLQFLFEYFSETQRNKGNFPGRFSGRQFSNSRSEMNVSTLELGDSALYLCASNQESSSYNEQFFGPGTRLTVL.

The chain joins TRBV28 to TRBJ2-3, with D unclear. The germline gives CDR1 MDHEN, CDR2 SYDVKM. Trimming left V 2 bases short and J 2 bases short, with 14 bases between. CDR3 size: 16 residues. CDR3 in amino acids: CASSLVPVPYTDTQYF. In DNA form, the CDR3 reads TGTGCCAGCAGTTTAGTCCCTGTGCCCTACACAGATACGCAGTATTTT.

The CDR3 sequence: CASSLLQGKETQYF. The CDR3 DNA sequence: TGTGCCAGCAGCTTACTACAGGGAAAAGAGACCCAGTACTTC. The V call is TRBV7-9, the J call TRBJ2-5; tentatively, D is TRBD1 (6 bases). V lost 2 bases to trimming and J lost 3 bases, with 10 bases between them. The CDR3 has 14 residues. Looked up from germline, CDR1 is SEHNR and CDR2 is FQNEAQ (reference sequence).

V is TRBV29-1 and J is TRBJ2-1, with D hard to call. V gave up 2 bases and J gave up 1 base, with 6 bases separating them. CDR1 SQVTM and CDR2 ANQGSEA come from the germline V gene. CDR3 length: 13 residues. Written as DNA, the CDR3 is TGCAGCGTTGAACTGGCGTCCTACAATGAGCAGTTCTTC. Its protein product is CSVELASYNEQFF.

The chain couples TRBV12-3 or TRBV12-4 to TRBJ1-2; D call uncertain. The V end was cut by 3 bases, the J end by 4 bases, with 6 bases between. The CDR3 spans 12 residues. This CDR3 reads CASSLGAYGYTF. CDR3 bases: TGTGCCAGCAGTTTGGGAGCCTATGGCTACACCTTC.

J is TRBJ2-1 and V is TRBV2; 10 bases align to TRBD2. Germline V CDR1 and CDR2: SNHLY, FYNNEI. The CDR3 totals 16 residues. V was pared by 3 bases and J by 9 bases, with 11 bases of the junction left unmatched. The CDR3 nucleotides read TGTGCCAGCAGTGACCGGAGGACTAGCGGCTACGCTGAGCAGTTCTTC. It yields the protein CASSDRRTSGYAEQFF.

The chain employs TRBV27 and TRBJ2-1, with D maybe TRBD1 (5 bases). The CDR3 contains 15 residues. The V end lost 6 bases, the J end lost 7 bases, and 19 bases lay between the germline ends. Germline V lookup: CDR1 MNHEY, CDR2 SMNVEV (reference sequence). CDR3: CASRRPSGKGNEQFF. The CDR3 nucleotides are TGTGCCAGCAGGAGACCTTCAGGGAAAGGGAATGAGCAGTTCTTC.

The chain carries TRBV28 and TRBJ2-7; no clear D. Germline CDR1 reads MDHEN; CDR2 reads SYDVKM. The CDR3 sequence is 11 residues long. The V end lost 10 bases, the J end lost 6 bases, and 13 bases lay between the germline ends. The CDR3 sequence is CATARVREQYF. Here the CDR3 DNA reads TGTGCCACCGCACGGGTGCGCGAGCAGTACTTC.

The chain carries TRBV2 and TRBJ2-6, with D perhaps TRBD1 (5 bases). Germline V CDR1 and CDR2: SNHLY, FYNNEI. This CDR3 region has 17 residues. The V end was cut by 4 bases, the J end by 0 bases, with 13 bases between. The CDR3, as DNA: TGTGCCAGCAGTGGACCTCAGGGTCGCTCTGGGGCCAACGTCCTGACTTTC. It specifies CASSGPQGRSGANVLTF.

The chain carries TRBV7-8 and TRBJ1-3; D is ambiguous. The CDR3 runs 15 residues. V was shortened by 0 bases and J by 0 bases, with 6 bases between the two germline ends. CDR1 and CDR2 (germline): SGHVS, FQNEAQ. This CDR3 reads CASSLAGYSGNTIYF. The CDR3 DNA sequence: TGTGCCAGCAGCTTAGCCGGGTACTCTGGAAACACCATATATTTT.

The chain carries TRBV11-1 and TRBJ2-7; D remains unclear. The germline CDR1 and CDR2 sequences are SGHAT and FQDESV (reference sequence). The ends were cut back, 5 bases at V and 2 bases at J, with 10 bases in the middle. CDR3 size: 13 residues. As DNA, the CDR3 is TGTGCCAGCAGCCCCGAGGTGACCTACGAGCAGTACTTC. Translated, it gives CASSPEVTYEQYF. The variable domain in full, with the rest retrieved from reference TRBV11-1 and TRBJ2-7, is EAEVAQSPRYKITEKSQAVAFWCDPISGHATLYWYRQILGQGPELLVQFQDESVVDDSQLPKDRFSAERLKGVDSTLKIQPAELGDSAMYLCASSPEVTYEQYFGPGTRLTVT.

CDR3 bases: TGTGCCAGCAGTTCCTTCGGACCGGAGTATAACTATGGCTACACCTTC. Amino acid sequence: CASSSFGPEYNYGYTF. J is TRBJ1-2 and V is TRBV6-5, with no clear D. The germline V gene has CDR1 MNHEY and CDR2 SVGAGI. CDR3 size: 16 residues. Trimming removed 4 bases from V and 1 base from J, with 16 bases in between.

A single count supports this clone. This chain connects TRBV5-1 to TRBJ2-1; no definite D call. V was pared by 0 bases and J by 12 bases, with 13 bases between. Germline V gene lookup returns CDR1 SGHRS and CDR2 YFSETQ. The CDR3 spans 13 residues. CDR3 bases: TGCGCCAGCAGCTTGGCCACTCTCTCGGTGCAGTTCTTC. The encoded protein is CASSLATLSVQFF.

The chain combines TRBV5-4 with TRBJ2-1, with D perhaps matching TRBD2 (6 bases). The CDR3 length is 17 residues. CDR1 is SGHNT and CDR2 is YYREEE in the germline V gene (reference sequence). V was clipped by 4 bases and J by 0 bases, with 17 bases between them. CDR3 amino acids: CASSVGGPGSSYNEQFF. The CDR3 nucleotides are TGTGCCAGCAGCGTGGGGGGACCGGGTAGCTCCTACAATGAGCAGTTCTTC.

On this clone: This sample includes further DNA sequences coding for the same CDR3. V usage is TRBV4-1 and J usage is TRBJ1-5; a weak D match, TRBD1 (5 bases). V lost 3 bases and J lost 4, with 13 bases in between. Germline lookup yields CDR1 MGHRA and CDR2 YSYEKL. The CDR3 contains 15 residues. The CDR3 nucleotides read TGCGCCAGCAGCCACCTTCAGGGCGGGAATCAGCCCCAGCATTTT. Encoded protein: CASSHLQGGNQPQHF.

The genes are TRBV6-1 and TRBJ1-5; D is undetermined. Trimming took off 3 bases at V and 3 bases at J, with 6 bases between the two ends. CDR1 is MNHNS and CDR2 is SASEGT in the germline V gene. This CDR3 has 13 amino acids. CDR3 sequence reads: CASSDDNNQPQHF. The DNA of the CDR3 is TGTGCCAGCAGTGACGACAACAATCAGCCCCAGCATTTT.

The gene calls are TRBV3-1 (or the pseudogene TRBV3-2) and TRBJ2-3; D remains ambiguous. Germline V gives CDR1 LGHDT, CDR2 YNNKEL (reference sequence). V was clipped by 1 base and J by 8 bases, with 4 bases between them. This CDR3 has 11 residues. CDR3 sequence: CASSQVSTQYF. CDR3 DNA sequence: TGTGCCAGCAGCCAAGTGAGTACGCAGTATTTT.